A selection of T cell receptor beta chains follows, all from one sample in a study of shared clonotypes between healthy human individuals. Measured with immunoSEQ multiplex PCR; TCRdb has only the in-frame clones, and not every one. The sample carries about 2.1 million clones, about 93% recorded once. What was sequenced was naive CD8+ T cells from PBMCs. These receptor sequences come from a man younger than 35 in good health. Some clones in this sample may be carry-over from other donors' samples. The CDR3 runs from the conserved cysteine through the conserved F or W. A D gene is named only where the DNA matches it firmly. Clone size, where shown, is once, few, many, or a class for clones that have expanded.

TRBV7-9	.	.	TRBJ1-3	CASSFAPASSGNTIYF	TGTGCCAGCAGCTTTGCCCCAGCAAGCTCTGGAAACACCATATATTTT
TRBV7-2	TRBD2	.	TRBJ2-3	CASSLGTSGRASRDTQYF	TGTGCCAGCAGCTTAGGGACTAGCGGGAGGGCCTCGAGAGATACGCAGTATTTT
TRBV27	.	.	TRBJ1-1	CASSLTGPGVRIQAFF	TGTGCCAGCAGTCTGACAGGTCCCGGGGTGCGCATACAAGCTTTCTTT
TRBV13	TRBD2	.	TRBJ2-2	CASSSQGTSGHGELFF	TGTGCCAGCAGCTCGCAGGGGACTAGCGGACACGGGGAGCTGTTTTTT
TRBV12-5	TRBD1	few	TRBJ1-1	CASGLEGANTEAFF	TGTGCTAGTGGTTTGGAGGGGGCAAACACTGAAGCTTTCTTT
TRBV6-1	TRBD2	.	TRBJ2-7	CASSPLARGVGEQYF	TGTGCCAGCAGTCCGTTGGCCCGGGGGGTGGGGGAGCAGTACTTC
TRBV25-1	.	.	TRBJ2-7	CASGVGDEQYF	TGTGCCAGCGGCGTTGGGGACGAGCAGTACTTC
TRBV5-1	TRBD1	.	TRBJ1-1	CASSLAQGQAGTEAFF	TGCGCCAGCAGCTTGGCTCAGGGACAGGCGGGGACTGAAGCTTTCTTT
TRBV4-1	TRBD1	once	TRBJ1-2	CASSQRTGGLGYTF	TGCGCCAGCAGCCAAAGAACAGGGGGCTTGGGCTACACCTTC
TRBV28	.	.	TRBJ1-1	CASRSLEARGLDTEAFF	TGTGCCAGCAGATCCCTCGAGGCGCGGGGGCTGGACACTGAAGCTTTCTTT
TRBV13	.	.	TRBJ1-1	CASSFTGAIGPKNTEAFF	TGTGCCAGCAGCTTTACGGGGGCGATAGGTCCCAAGAACACTGAAGCTTTCTTT
TRBV6-5	TRBD2	.	TRBJ2-1	CATSLGPSGIGEQFF	TGTGCCACCTCCCTTGGGCCTAGCGGGATAGGTGAGCAGTTCTTC